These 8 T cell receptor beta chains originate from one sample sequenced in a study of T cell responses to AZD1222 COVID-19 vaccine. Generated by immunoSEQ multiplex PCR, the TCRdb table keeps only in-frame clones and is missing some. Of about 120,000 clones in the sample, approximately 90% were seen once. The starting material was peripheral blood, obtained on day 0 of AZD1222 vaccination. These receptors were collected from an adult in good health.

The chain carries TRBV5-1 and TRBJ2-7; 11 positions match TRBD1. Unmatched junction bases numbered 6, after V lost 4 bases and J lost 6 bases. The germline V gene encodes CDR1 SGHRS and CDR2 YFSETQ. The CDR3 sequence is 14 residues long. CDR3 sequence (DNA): TGCGCCAGCAGCGCCGGGACAGGGGGTGGCGAGCAGTACTTC. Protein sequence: CASSAGTGGGEQYF.

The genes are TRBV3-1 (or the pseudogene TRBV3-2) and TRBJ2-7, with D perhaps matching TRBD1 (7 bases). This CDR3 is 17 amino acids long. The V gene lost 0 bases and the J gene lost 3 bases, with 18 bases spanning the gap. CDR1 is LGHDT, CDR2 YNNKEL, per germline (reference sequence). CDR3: CASSQDRTGGNHYEQYF. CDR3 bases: TGTGCCAGCAGCCAAGATCGGACAGGAGGGAACCACTACGAGCAGTACTTC.

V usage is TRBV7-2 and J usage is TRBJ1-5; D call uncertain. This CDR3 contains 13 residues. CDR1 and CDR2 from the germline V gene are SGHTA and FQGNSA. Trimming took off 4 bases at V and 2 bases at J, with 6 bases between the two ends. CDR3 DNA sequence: TGTGCCAGCAGCTGGGAGGGCAATCAGCCCCAGCATTTT. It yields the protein CASSWEGNQPQHF.

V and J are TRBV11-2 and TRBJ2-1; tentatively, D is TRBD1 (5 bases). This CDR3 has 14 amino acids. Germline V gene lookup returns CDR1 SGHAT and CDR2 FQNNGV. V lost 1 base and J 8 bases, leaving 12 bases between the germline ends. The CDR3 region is CASSLGTPRDEQFF. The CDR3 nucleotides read TGTGCCAGCAGCTTAGGGACACCCAGGGATGAGCAGTTCTTC. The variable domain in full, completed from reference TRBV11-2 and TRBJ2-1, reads EAGVAQSPRYKIIEKRQSVAFWCNPISGHATLYWYQQILGQGPKLLIQFQNNGVVDDSQLPKDRFSAERLKGVDSTLKIQPAKLEDSAVYLCASSLGTPRDEQFFGPGTRLTVL.

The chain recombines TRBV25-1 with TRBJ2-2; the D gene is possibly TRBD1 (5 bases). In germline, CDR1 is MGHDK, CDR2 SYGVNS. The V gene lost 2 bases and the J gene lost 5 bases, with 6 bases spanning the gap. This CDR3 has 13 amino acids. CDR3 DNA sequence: TGTGCCAGCAGTGAACAGGGTACCGGGGAGCTGTTTTTT. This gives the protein CASSEQGTGELFF.

CDR3 DNA: TGTGCCAGCAGCTTGGTAAGCGGCTCCTACGAGCAGTACTTC. As protein: CASSLVSGSYEQYF. J is TRBJ2-7 and V is TRBV5-4; D perhaps matches TRBD2 (5 bases). Germline V gene sequence: CDR1 SGHNT, CDR2 YYREEE (reference sequence). This CDR3 spans 14 amino acids. The V end was cut by 0 bases, the J end by 0 bases, with 7 bases between. Full variable domain (rest looked up from reference TRBV5-4 and TRBJ2-7): ETGVTQSPTHLIKTRGQQVTLRCSSQSGHNTVSWYQQALGQGPQFIFQYYREEENGRGNFPPRFSGLQFPNYSSELNVNALELDDSALYLCASSLVSGSYEQYFGPGTRLTVT.

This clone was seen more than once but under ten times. The CDR3 DNA sequence: TGTGCCAGCAGCAAAGCGGGGGGGTTTAGCAATCAGCCCCAGCATTTT. Translation gives CASSKAGGFSNQPQHF. The chain joins TRBV21-1 to TRBJ1-5. TRBV21-1 is a pseudogene segment. This CDR3 is built from 16 residues.

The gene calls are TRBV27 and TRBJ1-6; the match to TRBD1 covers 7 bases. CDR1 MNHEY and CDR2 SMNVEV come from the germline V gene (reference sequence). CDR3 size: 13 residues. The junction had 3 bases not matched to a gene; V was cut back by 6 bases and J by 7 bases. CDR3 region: CASRLTGNSPLHF. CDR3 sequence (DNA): TGTGCCAGCAGGTTGACAGGGAATTCACCCCTCCACTTT.